The 21 T cell receptor beta chains presented below share a single source sample, sequenced in a study of CXCR3-negative and CXCR3-positive naive CD8 T cells. These TCRs' antigens remain unknown. Findings and limits, study-wide: TRB CDR3 hydrophobicity was greater in CXCR3-positive naive cells than in CXCR3-negative naive cells.

The authors made the TRB cDNA libraries by 5' RACE using UMI labels. TCRdb reanalyzed the 5' RACE reads, giving one entry per CDR3 protein sequence and no DNA. The repertoire table contains some 100,000 distinct CDR3 sequences. Sample: naive CXCR3+ CD8+ T cells from blood. This sample's subset: CD45RO-CCR7+CD27+CD95- naive CD8+ T cells expressing CXCR3 (TNR3+). All receptors derive from a human donor in good health. Some clones in this sample may be carry-over from other donors' samples.

J is TRBJ2-1 and V is TRBV5-6; TCRdb names TRBD2, which stays unverified in the absence of DNA. There are 15 residues in the CDR3. The germline gives CDR1 SGHDT, CDR2 YYEEEE. CDR3: CASSLWRGAYNEQFF.

V and J are TRBV5-1 and TRBJ2-7; TCRdb indicates TRBD1, and absent DNA this call remains unverified. Germline V gene lookup returns CDR1 SGHRS and CDR2 YFSETQ. This CDR3 has 16 amino acids. The CDR3 here is CASSLDHTGERYEQYF.

The chain combines TRBV28 with TRBJ2-1; TCRdb names TRBD2, which stays unverified in the absence of DNA. The CDR3 totals 16 residues. Germline CDR1 is MDHEN and CDR2 is SYDVKM. The CDR3 here is CASSLVVPLGLNEQFF.

V and J are TRBV28 and TRBJ1-6. Germline CDR1 is MDHEN and CDR2 is SYDVKM. CDR3 length: 14 amino acids. This chain's CDR3 is CASSLPVYNSPLHF.

V usage is TRBV4-1 and J usage is TRBJ2-5; as DNA is missing, the TRBD1 call by TCRdb cannot be tested. CDR3 length equals 14 residues. Germline V gene lookup returns CDR1 MGHRA and CDR2 YSYEKL. The CDR3 spells CASSQDRGEETQYF.

The rearrangement uses TRBV2 and TRBJ2-7; TCRdb calls TRBD1, which cannot be checked without DNA. The CDR3 length is 16 residues. Looked up from germline, CDR1 is SNHLY and CDR2 is FYNNEI. CDR3 region: CASSGERIRVLSAQYF.

The chain recombines TRBV6-5 with TRBJ1-4; checking the TCRdb D call of TRBD1 is not possible without DNA. The CDR3 has 14 amino acids. The germline CDR1 and CDR2 sequences are MNHEY and SVGAGI. The CDR3 region is CASTVDRGNEKLFF.

This sequence joins TRBV7-9 and TRBJ2-7; TCRdb gives TRBD2 as the D gene, but with no DNA this cannot be confirmed. This CDR3 has 15 amino acids. Germline loops: CDR1 SEHNR, CDR2 FQNEAQ (reference sequence). The CDR3 loop reads CASSSTGTSQDEQYF.

The V gene is TRBV4-3, the J gene TRBJ1-4; TCRdb reports TRBD1, a call that lacks DNA to check it against. The length of the CDR3 is 16 residues. CDR1 is LGHNA, CDR2 YSLEER, per germline. This chain's CDR3 is CASSHLRQGDNEKLFF.

V and J are TRBV28 and TRBJ2-2. The CDR3 spans 17 residues. CDR1 is MDHEN and CDR2 is SYDVKM in the germline V gene. The CDR3 is CASSLLGLVGDTGELFF.

This sequence joins TRBV6-6 and TRBJ2-3; TCRdb proposes TRBD2, but this gene call is untestable without DNA. Per the germline V gene, CDR1 is MNHNY and CDR2 is SVGAGI (reference sequence). The CDR3 is 15 residues long. CDR3 protein: CASSYTSGSTDTQYF.

The chain recombines TRBV7-9 with TRBJ1-4. The CDR3 loop spans 14 amino acids. From germline, CDR1 is SEHNR and CDR2 FQNEAQ (reference sequence). The CDR3 here is CASSIRSNNEKLFF.

The V gene is TRBV5-1, the J gene TRBJ2-1. The V gene's germline CDR1 is SGHRS and CDR2 YFSETQ. There are 16 residues in the CDR3. CDR3 protein: CASSDGWGLSYNEQFF.

V gene TRBV6-5 combines with J gene TRBJ2-2; no DNA is available, so the TRBD1 call from TCRdb remains unchecked. Germline CDR1 is MNHEY and CDR2 is SVGAGI. The CDR3 has 17 residues. The CDR3 protein is CASSYWTSGRWTGELLF.

This CDR3 is CSASTWERVDEQFF. The rearrangement uses TRBV20-1 and TRBJ2-1; the D call from TCRdb, TRBD2, cannot be confirmed without DNA. Germline V gene lookup returns CDR1 DFQATT and CDR2 SNEGSKA (reference sequence). This CDR3 is 14 amino acids long.

Here the CDR3 reads CASSFAGGSQETQYF. The J gene is TRBJ2-5, the V gene TRBV5-1; without DNA, the TCRdb call of TRBD1 cannot be checked. Germline-derived CDR1 and CDR2 are SGHRS and YFSETQ. The CDR3 totals 15 residues.

The chain is built from TRBV5-1 and TRBJ2-1; the TRBD2 assignment by TCRdb is unverifiable without DNA. CDR1 and CDR2 (germline): SGHRS, YFSETQ. CDR3 length: 19 amino acids. This chain's CDR3 is CASSPPTKRLAAADNEQFF.

The chain is built from TRBV13 and TRBJ2-7. CDR3 length equals 14 residues. Per germline, CDR1 PRHDT and CDR2 FYEKMQ (reference sequence). The CDR3 reads CASSLSEDPREQYF.

V and J are TRBV20-1 and TRBJ1-4. Germline CDR1 DFQATT, CDR2 SNEGSKA (reference sequence). The CDR3 consists of 11 residues. CDR3 sequence: CSARDYEKLFF.

The chain employs TRBV9 and TRBJ2-2; TCRdb lists TRBD1, though no DNA is available to test this call. Germline CDR1 is SGDLS and CDR2 is YYNGEE. The CDR3 consists of 15 residues. The CDR3 spells CASSVGQGGTGELFF.

The rearrangement links TRBV7-2 to TRBJ2-5. Per the germline V gene, CDR1 is SGHTA and CDR2 is FQGNSA. This CDR3 has 14 amino acids. The CDR3 here is CASSAVVGQETQYF.